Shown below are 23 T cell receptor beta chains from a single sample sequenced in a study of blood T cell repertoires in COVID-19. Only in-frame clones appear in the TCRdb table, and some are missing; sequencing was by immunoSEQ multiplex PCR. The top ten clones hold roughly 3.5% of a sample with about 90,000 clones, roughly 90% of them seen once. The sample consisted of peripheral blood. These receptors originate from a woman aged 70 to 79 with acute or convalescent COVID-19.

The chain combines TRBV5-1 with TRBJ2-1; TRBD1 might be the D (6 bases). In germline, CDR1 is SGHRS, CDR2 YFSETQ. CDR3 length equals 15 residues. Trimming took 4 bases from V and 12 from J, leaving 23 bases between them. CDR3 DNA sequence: TGCGCCAGCAGCCCCGAGGGGACAAGTTTAGGTCGGCAGTTCTTC. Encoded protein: CASSPEGTSLGRQFF. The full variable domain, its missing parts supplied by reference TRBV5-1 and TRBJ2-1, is KAGVTQTPRYLIKTRGQQVTLSCSPISGHRSVSWYQQTPGQGLQFLFEYFSETQRNKGNFPGRFSGRQFSNSRSEMNVSTLELGDSALYLCASSPEGTSLGRQFFGPGTRLTVL.

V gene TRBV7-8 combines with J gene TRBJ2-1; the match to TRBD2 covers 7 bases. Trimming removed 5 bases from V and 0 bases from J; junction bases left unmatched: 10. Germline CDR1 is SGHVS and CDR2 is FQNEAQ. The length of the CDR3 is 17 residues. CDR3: CASSHSLASSSYNEQFF. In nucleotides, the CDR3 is TGTGCCAGCAGCCATTCACTAGCGTCAAGCTCCTACAATGAGCAGTTCTTC.

CDR3 sequence: CASSLERGSEQYV. As DNA, the CDR3 is TGTGCCAGCAGCTTAGAGCGGGGGAGCGAGCAGTACGTC. The chain employs TRBV7-8 and TRBJ2-7; 8 bases line up with TRBD2. Trimming removed 1 base from V and 6 bases from J; junction bases left unmatched: 2. There are 13 residues in the CDR3. Germline V gene lookup returns CDR1 SGHVS and CDR2 FQNEAQ.

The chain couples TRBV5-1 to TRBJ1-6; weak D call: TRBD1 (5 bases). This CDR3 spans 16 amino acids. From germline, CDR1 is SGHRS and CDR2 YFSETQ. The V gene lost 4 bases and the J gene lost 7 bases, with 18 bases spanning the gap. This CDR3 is CASSLKVPGQNSPLHF. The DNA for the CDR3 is TGCGCCAGCAGCCTCAAGGTCCCAGGGCAGAATTCACCCCTCCACTTT.

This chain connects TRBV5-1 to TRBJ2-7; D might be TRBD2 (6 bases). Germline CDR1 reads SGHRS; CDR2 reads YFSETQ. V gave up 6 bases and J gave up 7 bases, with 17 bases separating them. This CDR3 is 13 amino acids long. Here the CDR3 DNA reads TGCGCCAGCATGGGCGGGGCCCATGGGGAGCAGTACTTC. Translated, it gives CASMGGAHGEQYF.

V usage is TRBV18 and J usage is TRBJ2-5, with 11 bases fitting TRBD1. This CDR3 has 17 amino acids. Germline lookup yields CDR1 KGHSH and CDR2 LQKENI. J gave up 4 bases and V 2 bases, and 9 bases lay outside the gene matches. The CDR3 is CASSPSPSGTGGETQYF. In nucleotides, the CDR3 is TGTGCCAGCTCACCATCACCCTCCGGGACAGGGGGAGAGACCCAGTACTTC.

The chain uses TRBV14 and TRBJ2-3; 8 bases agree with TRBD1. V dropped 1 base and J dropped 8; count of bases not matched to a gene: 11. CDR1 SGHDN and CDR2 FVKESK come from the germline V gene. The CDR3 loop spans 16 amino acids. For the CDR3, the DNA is TGTGCCAGCAGCCAAGCCCAGGTCAGGGGGCTCGGTACGCAGTATTTT. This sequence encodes CASSQAQVRGLGTQYF.

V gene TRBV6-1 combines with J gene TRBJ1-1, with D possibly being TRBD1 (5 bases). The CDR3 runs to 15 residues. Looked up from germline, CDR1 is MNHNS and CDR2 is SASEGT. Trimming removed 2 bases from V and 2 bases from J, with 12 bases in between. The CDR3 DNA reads TGTGCCAGCAGTGAATGGAGGGGAGGAAACACTGAAGCTTTCTTT. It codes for CASSEWRGGNTEAFF.

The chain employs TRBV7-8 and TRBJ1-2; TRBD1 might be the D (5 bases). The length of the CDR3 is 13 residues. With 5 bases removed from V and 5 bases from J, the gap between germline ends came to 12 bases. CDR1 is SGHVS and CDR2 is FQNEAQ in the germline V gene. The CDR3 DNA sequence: TGTGCCAGCAGCCCGGGGGGGATGTATGGCTACACCTTC. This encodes CASSPGGMYGYTF.

The CDR3 coding sequence is TGTGCCAGCAAAGACAGGGGGACTTCTAACTATGGCTACACCTTC. Translated, it gives CASKDRGTSNYGYTF. The chain combines TRBV6-5 with TRBJ1-2, with 9 bases aligning to TRBD1. V shed 7 bases and J 0 bases; nucleotides not matched to a gene: 6. The CDR3 runs to 15 residues. Germline assignment: CDR1 MNHEY and CDR2 SVGAGI.

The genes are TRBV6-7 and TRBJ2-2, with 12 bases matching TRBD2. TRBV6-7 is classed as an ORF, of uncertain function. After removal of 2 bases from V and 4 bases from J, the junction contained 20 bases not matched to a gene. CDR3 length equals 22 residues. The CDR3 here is CASSYTPDLLAGGPFGTGELFF. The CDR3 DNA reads TGTGCCAGCAGTTACACCCCCGACCTCCTAGCGGGGGGGCCGTTCGGCACCGGGGAGCTGTTTTTT.

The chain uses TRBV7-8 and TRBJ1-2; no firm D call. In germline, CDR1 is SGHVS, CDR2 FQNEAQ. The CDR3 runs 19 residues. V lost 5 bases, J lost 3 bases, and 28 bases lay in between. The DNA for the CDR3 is TGTGCCAGCAGCCTCAGCTTAGCGAATAGGGCAGGCCCCGACTATGGCTACACCTTC. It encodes CASSLSLANRAGPDYGYTF.

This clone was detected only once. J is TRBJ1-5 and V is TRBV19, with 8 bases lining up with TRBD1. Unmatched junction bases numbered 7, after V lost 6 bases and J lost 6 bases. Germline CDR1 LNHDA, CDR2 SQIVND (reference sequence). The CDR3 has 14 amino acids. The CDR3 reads CASSTGGRGQPQHF. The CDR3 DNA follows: TGTGCCAGTAGCACAGGGGGAAGGGGTCAGCCCCAGCATTTT.

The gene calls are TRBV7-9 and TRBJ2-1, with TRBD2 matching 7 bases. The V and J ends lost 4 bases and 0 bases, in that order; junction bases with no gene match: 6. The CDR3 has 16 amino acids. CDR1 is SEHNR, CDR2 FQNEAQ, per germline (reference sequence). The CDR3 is CASSSIGGSSYNEQFF. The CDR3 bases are TGTGCCAGCAGCTCTATCGGGGGGAGCTCCTACAATGAGCAGTTCTTC.

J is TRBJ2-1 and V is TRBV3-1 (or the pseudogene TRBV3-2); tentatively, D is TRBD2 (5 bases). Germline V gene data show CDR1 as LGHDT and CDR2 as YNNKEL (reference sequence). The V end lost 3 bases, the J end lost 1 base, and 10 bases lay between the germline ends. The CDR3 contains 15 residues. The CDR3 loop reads CASSQEVVSYNEQFF. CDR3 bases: TGTGCCAGCAGCCAGGAGGTGGTTTCCTACAATGAGCAGTTCTTC.

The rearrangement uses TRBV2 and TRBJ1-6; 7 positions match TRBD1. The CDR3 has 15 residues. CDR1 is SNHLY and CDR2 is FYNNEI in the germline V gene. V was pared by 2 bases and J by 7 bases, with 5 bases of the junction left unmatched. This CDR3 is CASSELGTANSPLHF. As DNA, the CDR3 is TGTGCCAGCAGTGAATTGGGGACAGCAAATTCACCCCTCCACTTT.

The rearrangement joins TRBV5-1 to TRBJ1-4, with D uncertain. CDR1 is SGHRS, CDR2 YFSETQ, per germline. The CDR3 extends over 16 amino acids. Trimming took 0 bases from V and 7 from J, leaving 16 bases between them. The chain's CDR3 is CASSLGLTDGSEKLFF. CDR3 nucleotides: TGCGCCAGCAGCTTGGGGCTAACGGACGGGAGTGAAAAACTGTTTTTT.

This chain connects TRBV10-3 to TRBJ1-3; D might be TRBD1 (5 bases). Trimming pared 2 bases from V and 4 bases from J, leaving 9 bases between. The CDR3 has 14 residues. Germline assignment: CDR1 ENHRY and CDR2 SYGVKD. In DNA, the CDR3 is TGTGCCATCAGTGAGGGGGCGAAAGGAAACACCATATATTTT. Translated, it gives CAISEGAKGNTIYF.

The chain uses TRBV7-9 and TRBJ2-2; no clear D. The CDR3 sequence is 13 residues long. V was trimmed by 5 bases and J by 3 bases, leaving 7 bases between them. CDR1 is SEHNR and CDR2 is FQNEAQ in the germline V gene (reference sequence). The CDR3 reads CASSRSDTGELFF. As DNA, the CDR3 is TGTGCCAGCAGCCGGAGTGACACCGGGGAGCTGTTTTTT.

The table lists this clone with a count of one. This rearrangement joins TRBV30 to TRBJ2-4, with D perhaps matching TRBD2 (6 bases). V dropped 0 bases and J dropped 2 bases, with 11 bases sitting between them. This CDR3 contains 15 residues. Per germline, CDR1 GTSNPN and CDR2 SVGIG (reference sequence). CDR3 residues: CAWSVIGGTKNIQYF. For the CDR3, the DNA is TGTGCCTGGAGTGTAATCGGGGGTACCAAAAACATTCAGTACTTC.

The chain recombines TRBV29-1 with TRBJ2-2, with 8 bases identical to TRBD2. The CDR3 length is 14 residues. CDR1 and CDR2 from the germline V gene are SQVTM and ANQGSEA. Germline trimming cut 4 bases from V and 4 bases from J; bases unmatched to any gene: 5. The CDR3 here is CSVAREGFTGELFF. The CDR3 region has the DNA TGCAGCGTTGCCCGGGAGGGATTCACCGGGGAGCTGTTTTTT.

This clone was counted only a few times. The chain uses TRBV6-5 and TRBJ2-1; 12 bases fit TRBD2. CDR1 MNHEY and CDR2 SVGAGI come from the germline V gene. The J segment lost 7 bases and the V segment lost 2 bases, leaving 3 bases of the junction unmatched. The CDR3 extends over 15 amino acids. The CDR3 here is CASSYLAGGRNEQFF. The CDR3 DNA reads TGTGCCAGCAGTTACCTAGCGGGGGGGCGTAATGAGCAGTTCTTC.

The CDR3 region has the DNA TGTGCCAGCAGTTTATGGCGGAGCTCCTACAATGAGCAGTTCTTC. Amino acids: CASSLWRSSYNEQFF. The chain carries TRBV28 and TRBJ2-1; D is undetermined. Germline V gives CDR1 MDHEN, CDR2 SYDVKM. Between the trimmed V and J ends, which lost 0 bases and 0 bases, there was a span of 6 bases. This CDR3 comprises 15 residues.